A selection of T cell receptor beta chains follows, all from one sample in a study of cytomegalovirus exposure and HLA in healthy donors. Generated by immunoSEQ multiplex PCR, the TCRdb table keeps only in-frame clones and is missing some. There are around 170,000 clones in the sample; around 80% occur only once, and about 1.9% lies in the top ten. The sample comprised PBMCs. Receptors originate from a woman aged 30 to 39 in good health and CMV-seronegative. Each CDR3 is given with its conserved first and last residue. The order of the fields is V gene, J gene, D gene, clone size, CDR3 protein, CDR3 DNA. The D gene is left open where the match is weak. Where a row states a size, it is once, few, many or the class of an expanded clone; other rows omit it.

V gene: TRBV7-6
J gene: TRBJ1-4
D gene: -
clone size: -
CDR3 protein: CASSFGGEKLFF
CDR3 DNA: TGTGCCAGCAGCTTCGGGGGAGAAAAACTGTTTTTT

V gene: TRBV6-6
J gene: TRBJ2-3
D gene: TRBD2
clone size: -
CDR3 protein: CASSRGLAGGTDTQYF
CDR3 DNA: TGTGCCAGCAGTCGGGGACTAGCGGGGGGCACAGATACGCAGTATTTT

V gene: TRBV15
J gene: TRBJ2-5
D gene: -
clone size: once
CDR3 protein: CAPGFGFRETQYF
CDR3 DNA: TGTGCCCCCGGGTTCGGGTTTAGAGAGACCCAGTACTTC

V gene: TRBV11-2
J gene: TRBJ1-1
D gene: -
clone size: -
CDR3 protein: CASSRRNGLARAFF
CDR3 DNA: TGTGCCAGCAGCCGAAGAAATGGATTAGCTCGAGCTTTCTTT

V gene: TRBV5-6
J gene: TRBJ1-4
D gene: -
clone size: few
CDR3 protein: CASSSPGRGRELFF
CDR3 DNA: TGTGCCAGCAGCTCTCCTGGTCGGGGGAGGGAACTGTTTTTT

V gene: TRBV6-1
J gene: TRBJ2-1
D gene: -
clone size: -
CDR3 protein: CASSAVNEREQFF
CDR3 DNA: TGTGCCAGCAGTGCCGTTAACGAGAGGGAGCAGTTCTTC

V gene: TRBV29-1
J gene: TRBJ2-7
D gene: -
clone size: -
CDR3 protein: CSVAELLREQYF
CDR3 DNA: TGCAGCGTTGCCGAACTACTTCGGGAGCAGTACTTC

V gene: TRBV5-6
J gene: TRBJ1-2
D gene: -
clone size: -
CDR3 protein: CASSFEQRPYGYTF
CDR3 DNA: TGTGCCAGCAGCTTTGAGCAGAGGCCCTATGGCTACACCTTC

V gene: TRBV29-1
J gene: TRBJ2-7
D gene: -
clone size: -
CDR3 protein: CSVDGGGGRYEQYF
CDR3 DNA: TGCAGCGTTGATGGGGGTGGGGGCCGCTACGAGCAGTACTTC

V gene: TRBV2
J gene: TRBJ1-4
D gene: -
clone size: -
CDR3 protein: CASSSRGEKLFF
CDR3 DNA: TGTGCCAGCAGTTCCCGGGGTGAAAAACTGTTTTTT

V gene: TRBV5-4
J gene: TRBJ2-2
D gene: -
clone size: -
CDR3 protein: CASSTDSANTGELFF
CDR3 DNA: TGTGCCAGCAGCACGGACAGTGCGAACACCGGGGAGCTGTTTTTT

V gene: TRBV29-1
J gene: TRBJ2-3
D gene: -
clone size: -
CDR3 protein: CSVWTTDPLTDTQYF
CDR3 DNA: TGCAGCGTCTGGACGACAGATCCCCTCACAGATACGCAGTATTTT

V gene: TRBV7-2
J gene: TRBJ1-2
D gene: -
clone size: -
CDR3 protein: CASSLDRNNYGYTF
CDR3 DNA: TGTGCCAGCAGCTTAGACAGAAATAACTATGGCTACACCTTC

V gene: TRBV28
J gene: TRBJ1-3
D gene: TRBD1
clone size: -
CDR3 protein: CASNPRRTGDRKIYF
CDR3 DNA: TGTGCCAGCAACCCCCGCCGGACAGGGGATCGAAAAATATATTTT

V gene: TRBV4-3
J gene: TRBJ1-3
D gene: TRBD1
clone size: -
CDR3 protein: CASSRDRDLGNTIYF
CDR3 DNA: TGCGCCAGCAGTCGGGACAGAGACCTTGGAAACACCATATATTTT

V gene: TRBV6-5
J gene: TRBJ1-1
D gene: -
clone size: -
CDR3 protein: CASRPLPTGNTEAFF
CDR3 DNA: TGTGCCAGCAGACCTCTTCCGACAGGGAACACTGAAGCTTTCTTT

V gene: TRBV18
J gene: TRBJ2-7
D gene: -
clone size: few
CDR3 protein: CASSLGLDYEQYF
CDR3 DNA: TGTGCCAGCTCACTCGGACTGGACTACGAGCAGTACTTC

V gene: TRBV2
J gene: TRBJ1-5
D gene: TRBD1
clone size: -
CDR3 protein: CASSRDRNQPQHF
CDR3 DNA: TGTGCCAGCAGCAGGGACAGAAATCAGCCCCAGCATTTT

V gene: TRBV30
J gene: TRBJ2-3
D gene: -
clone size: -
CDR3 protein: CAWSLTGFSTDTQYF
CDR3 DNA: TGTGCCTGGAGTCTGACAGGCTTCAGCACAGATACGCAGTATTTT

V gene: TRBV6-5
J gene: TRBJ2-3
D gene: TRBD2
clone size: -
CDR3 protein: CASRNRGGTDTQYF
CDR3 DNA: TGTGCCAGCAGGAATCGGGGGGGCACAGATACGCAGTATTTT

V gene: TRBV2
J gene: TRBJ1-5
D gene: TRBD1
clone size: -
CDR3 protein: CASSVGTGSGNQPQHF
CDR3 DNA: TGTGCCAGCAGTGTCGGGACAGGTTCTGGCAATCAGCCCCAGCATTTT

V gene: TRBV19
J gene: TRBJ1-5
D gene: -
clone size: few
CDR3 protein: CASSMGQLGNQPQHF
CDR3 DNA: TGTGCCAGTAGTATGGGGCAGCTGGGCAATCAGCCCCAGCATTTT

V gene: TRBV9
J gene: TRBJ1-1
D gene: TRBD1
clone size: once
CDR3 protein: CASSVARTGGPPNTEAFF
CDR3 DNA: TGTGCCAGCAGCGTAGCAAGGACAGGGGGCCCCCCGAACACTGAAGCTTTCTTT

V gene: TRBV5-4
J gene: TRBJ2-7
D gene: TRBD1
clone size: -
CDR3 protein: CASSSKTGAVYEQYF
CDR3 DNA: TGTGCCAGCAGCTCGAAGACAGGGGCCGTCTACGAGCAGTACTTC

V gene: TRBV10-3
J gene: TRBJ1-1
D gene: -
clone size: -
CDR3 protein: CAISESYGAANTEAFF
CDR3 DNA: TGTGCCATCAGTGAGTCTTATGGGGCCGCTAACACTGAAGCTTTCTTT

V gene: TRBV6-1
J gene: TRBJ1-6
D gene: -
clone size: -
CDR3 protein: CASLLERRSPLHF
CDR3 DNA: TGTGCCAGCCTACTAGAGAGGAGGTCACCCCTCCACTTT

V gene: TRBV2
J gene: TRBJ2-5
D gene: TRBD1
clone size: -
CDR3 protein: CASSEARTGPETQYF
CDR3 DNA: TGTGCCAGCAGTGAAGCTAGGACAGGGCCGGAGACCCAGTACTTC

V gene: TRBV7-2
J gene: TRBJ2-2
D gene: -
clone size: -
CDR3 protein: CARTATGRLNTGELFF
CDR3 DNA: TGTGCCAGGACCGCAACAGGGCGACTGAACACCGGGGAGCTGTTTTTT

V gene: TRBV15
J gene: TRBJ2-1
D gene: TRBD2
clone size: -
CDR3 protein: CATQTSGTYNEQFF
CDR3 DNA: TGTGCCACCCAAACTAGCGGTACCTACAATGAGCAGTTCTTC

V gene: TRBV5-1
J gene: TRBJ2-2
D gene: -
clone size: -
CDR3 protein: CASRLQANTGELFF
CDR3 DNA: TGCGCCAGCAGGTTACAGGCGAACACCGGGGAGCTGTTTTTT

V gene: TRBV4-2
J gene: TRBJ1-5
D gene: -
clone size: -
CDR3 protein: CASSQDAGNQPQHF
CDR3 DNA: TGTGCCAGCAGCCAAGACGCGGGAAATCAGCCCCAGCATTTT

V gene: TRBV5-6
J gene: TRBJ1-2
D gene: TRBD1
clone size: -
CDR3 protein: CASSSAGTGASYGYTF
CDR3 DNA: TGTGCCAGCAGCTCCGCCGGGACAGGGGCCTCCTATGGCTACACCTTC

V gene: TRBV19
J gene: TRBJ2-4
D gene: -
clone size: -
CDR3 protein: CASSIVWTNKNIQYF
CDR3 DNA: TGTGCCAGTAGTATAGTTTGGACTAACAAAAACATTCAGTACTTC

V gene: TRBV30
J gene: TRBJ1-1
D gene: -
clone size: -
CDR3 protein: CAWSPAGVTEAFF
CDR3 DNA: TGTGCCTGGAGTCCGGCAGGGGTGACTGAAGCTTTCTTT

V gene: TRBV27
J gene: TRBJ1-5
D gene: -
clone size: -
CDR3 protein: CASSPATRRGSNQPQHF
CDR3 DNA: TGTGCCAGCAGTCCAGCAACCCGACGGGGGAGCAATCAGCCCCAGCATTTT

V gene: TRBV7-2
J gene: TRBJ1-1
D gene: -
clone size: few
CDR3 protein: CASSFGQPMNTEAFF
CDR3 DNA: TGTGCCAGCAGCTTTGGACAGCCGATGAACACTGAAGCTTTCTTT

V gene: TRBV30
J gene: TRBJ1-1
D gene: TRBD1
clone size: -
CDR3 protein: CAWSYGTGENEAFF
CDR3 DNA: TGTGCCTGGAGTTATGGGACAGGGGAGAATGAAGCTTTCTTT

V gene: TRBV5-1
J gene: TRBJ2-3
D gene: -
clone size: few
CDR3 protein: CASSLDGGLDTQYF
CDR3 DNA: TGCGCCAGCAGCTTGGATGGCGGGTTAGATACGCAGTATTTT

V gene: TRBV2
J gene: TRBJ1-2
D gene: TRBD1
clone size: few
CDR3 protein: CASRVTGIHYGYTF
CDR3 DNA: TGTGCCAGCAGGGTGACAGGGATCCACTATGGCTACACCTTC

V gene: TRBV4-1
J gene: TRBJ2-3
D gene: -
clone size: -
CDR3 protein: CASSQQRDLQLTDTQYF
CDR3 DNA: TGCGCCAGCAGCCAGCAACGGGACTTACAACTCACAGATACGCAGTATTTT

V gene: TRBV7-2
J gene: TRBJ1-1
D gene: TRBD1
clone size: few
CDR3 protein: CASSLQGLNTEAFF
CDR3 DNA: TGTGCCAGCAGCCTACAGGGGTTGAACACTGAAGCTTTCTTT